These T cell receptor beta chains were read from a single sample in a study of T-cell memory formation after mild COVID-19. A single record per CDR3 protein comes from TCRdb applying MiXCR to the 5' RACE reads. The repertoire has roughly 550,000 distinct CDR3 sequences, around 21% of them found once; the top ten carry approximately 12%. The specimen was PBMCs or a T cell subset sorted from them (not recorded which). The source of these receptors is an adult woman who had mild COVID-19 (a few samples of this study predate the infection). Cell type and time point are not known. Both conserved end residues are part of each CDR3. D genes are given only for firm matches. Size is omitted from some rows. Given values are once, few, many or a class for expanded clones.

D | J | size | V | CDR3 | DNA
TRBD2 | TRBJ2-2 | few | TRBV7-9 | CASSILAGAYTGELFF | TGTGCCAGCAGCATTTTAGCGGGGGCATACACCGGGGAGCTGTTTTTT
NA | TRBJ1-2 | few | TRBV20-1 | CSASTGANYGYTF | TGCAGTGCTAGCACAGGAGCTAACTATGGCTACACCTTC
NA | TRBJ2-7 | NA | TRBV5-5 | CASSATDISNSYEQYF | TGTGCCAGCAGCGCCACGGACATTTCTAACTCCTACGAGCAGTACTTC
NA | TRBJ1-1 | many | TRBV14 | CASSRELNTEAFF | TGTGCCAGCAGCCGGGAGTTGAACACTGAAGCTTTCTTT
NA | TRBJ1-2 | NA | TRBV20-1 | CSARDLTQLFYGYTF | TGCAGTGCTAGAGATCTTACTCAGCTATTCTATGGCTACACCTTC
NA | TRBJ2-3 | once | TRBV20-1 | CSARLVHTQYF | TGCAGTGCCAGACTAGTCCATACGCAGTATTTT
NA | TRBJ1-6 | NA | TRBV30 | CASSIGLQSPLHF | TGTGCCTCGAGTATCGGGTTGCAATCACCCCTCCACTTT
TRBD1 | TRBJ1-2 | NA | TRBV7-2 | CASRRQGRNYGYTF | TGTGCCAGCAGAAGACAGGGGCGTAACTATGGCTACACCTTC
TRBD2 | TRBJ2-1 | few | TRBV28 | CASSPQLAGVINEQFF | TGTGCCAGCAGTCCCCAACTAGCGGGAGTGATCAATGAGCAGTTCTTC
NA | TRBJ2-7 | NA | TRBV4-3 | CASSQVGRTEAYEQYF | TGCGCCAGCAGCCAAGTAGGACGGACGGAAGCCTACGAGCAGTACTTC
TRBD1 | TRBJ1-3 | NA | TRBV20-1 | CSAKRQGLTSGNTIYF | TGCAGTGCTAAGAGACAGGGACTCACCTCTGGAAACACCATATATTTT
TRBD2 | TRBJ2-7 | few | TRBV9 | CASSVSSGTYEQYF | TGTGCCAGCAGCGTATCTAGCGGGACGTACGAGCAGTACTTC
NA | TRBJ2-2 | NA | TRBV9 | CASSVGWQTTGELFF | TGTGCCAGCAGCGTAGGGTGGCAGACCACCGGGGAGCTGTTTTTT
TRBD1 | TRBJ1-1 | NA | TRBV6-1 | CASSRTGEGTEAFF | TGTGCCAGCAGTAGAACAGGGGAAGGGACTGAAGCTTTCTTT
NA | TRBJ2-7 | few | TRBV5-8 | CASSYLSYEAYEQYF | TGTGCCAGCAGCTACCTATCTTACGAAGCCTACGAGCAGTACTTC
NA | TRBJ2-3 | NA | TRBV4-3 | CASSQGSSPTDTQYF | TGCGCCAGCAGCCAAGGGTCTAGTCCCACAGATACGCAGTATTTT
TRBD1 | TRBJ2-4 | NA | TRBV5-1 | CASSPWTGVENIQYF | TGCGCCAGCAGCCCTTGGACAGGGGTGGAAAACATTCAGTACTTC
TRBD1 | TRBJ1-1 | NA | TRBV29-1 | CSVGETGGRTEAFF | TGCAGCGTTGGAGAGACAGGGGGCAGAACTGAAGCTTTCTTT
TRBD1 | TRBJ1-2 | few | TRBV7-2 | CASSPQGGGHYGYTF | TGTGCCAGCAGCCCCCAAGGGGGCGGGCACTATGGCTACACCTTC
TRBD1 | TRBJ1-4 | NA | TRBV7-6 | CASSLGYRTGANEKLFF | TGTGCCAGCAGCTTAGGATACCGGACAGGGGCTAATGAAAAACTGTTTTTT
TRBD2 | TRBJ2-1 | NA | TRBV5-1 | CASTTGLAGISGEQFF | TGCGCCAGCACGACGGGGCTAGCGGGGATTAGTGGTGAGCAGTTCTTC
NA | TRBJ2-7 | few | TRBV12-3/TRBV12-4 | CASRPGIDSVEQYF | TGTGCCAGCAGACCCGGGATCGATTCCGTCGAGCAGTACTTC